Each of the 28 T cell receptor beta chains below was sequenced from the same sample in a study of low-dose radiotherapy and immunotherapy resistance in tumors. First-strand cDNA relied on TRAV- and TRBV-specific primers spanning alpha and beta chains. With a constant-region primer and a V-primer adapter, TCRs were subjected to 20 to 25 PCR cycles of amplification. TCRdb itself ran the reads through MiXCR, one entry per CDR3 protein. The table lists under 110,000 distinct CDR3 sequences, under 25% of them singletons. Time point of the sample: after trial treatment. Treatment given: LDRT plus nivolumab, ipilimumab, low-dose cyclophosphamide and aspirin (RACIN trial). The specimen comprised PBMCs, sampled after low-dose radiotherapy plus immunotherapy. All receptors derive from a male donor with prostate cancer.

This clonotype was picked up many times. V usage is TRBV5-8 and J usage is TRBJ2-2; 9 bases align to TRBD1. Germline CDR1 SGHTS, CDR2 YDEGEE. V was pared by 4 bases and J by 3 bases, with 4 bases of the junction left unmatched. CDR3 length: 15 residues. The CDR3 nucleotides are TGTGCCAGCAGCATCGACAGGGGGGACACCGGGGAGCTGTTTTTT. This translates into CASSIDRGDTGELFF.

This clonotype was seen ten or more times. The V call is TRBV29-1, the J call TRBJ2-5; D remains unclear. The CDR3 consists of 11 residues. The ends were cut back, 3 bases at V and 2 bases at J, with 4 bases in the middle. Germline V lookup: CDR1 SQVTM, CDR2 ANQGSEA. The CDR3 nucleotides are TGCAGCGTTGACAGACAAGAGACCCAGTACTTC. Residues: CSVDRQETQYF.

Many counts were recorded for this clonotype. This sequence joins TRBV3-1 and TRBJ2-7; D not certain. Germline CDR1 and CDR2: LGHDT and YNNKEL (reference sequence). The CDR3 has 14 residues. The germline V and J ends were trimmed by 0 bases and 2 bases, with 8 bases remaining between them. The CDR3 spells CASSQEWQTYEQYF. CDR3 nucleotides: TGTGCCAGCAGCCAAGAGTGGCAGACCTACGAGCAGTACTTC.

This clonotype was recorded at least ten times. The V gene is TRBV10-3, the J gene TRBJ2-1; 8 bases match TRBD2. The CDR3 consists of 16 residues. Germline V gene lookup returns CDR1 ENHRY and CDR2 SYGVKD. The junction had 9 bases not matched to a gene; V was cut back by 2 bases and J by 6 bases. In DNA form, the CDR3 reads TGTGCCATCAGTGAGGCCCGAGCGGGGGCGGTCAATGAGCAGTTCTTC. Residues: CAISEARAGAVNEQFF.

This clonotype was counted many times. V gene TRBV12-3 or TRBV12-4 combines with J gene TRBJ2-1, with 14 bases identical to TRBD2. J gave up 11 bases and V 2 bases, and 5 bases lay outside the gene matches. CDR3 length: 15 amino acids. The chain's CDR3 is CASSLNGLAGGQQFF. The CDR3 DNA reads TGTGCCAGCAGTTTAAATGGACTAGCGGGGGGCCAGCAGTTCTTC.

This clonotype was recorded at least ten times. This chain connects TRBV2 to TRBJ2-7; TRBD2 is a possible D gene (6 bases). Trimming left V 10 bases short and J 5 bases short, with 15 bases between. CDR1 and CDR2 from the germline V gene are SNHLY and FYNNEI. The CDR3 runs to 12 residues. In DNA form, the CDR3 reads TGTGCCACCCGGGACTCCATCCACGAGCAGTACTTC. Protein: CATRDSIHEQYF.

With respect to this clonotype: This could be a read error, since a much larger clone is one nucleotide away. This chain links TRBV28 with TRBJ2-2; D not certain. The CDR3 sequence is 14 residues long. V lost 6 bases to trimming and J lost 5 bases, with 13 bases between them. Germline values: CDR1 MDHEN, CDR2 SYDVKM. The CDR3 DNA follows: TGTGCCAGCAGGTCTTGCCCGTCAACCGGGGAGCTGTTTTTT. Its translation: CASRSCPSTGELFF.

The sample holds many counts of this clonotype. The rearrangement joins TRBV7-9 to TRBJ2-5; D unclear. Between the trimmed V and J ends, which lost 6 bases and 5 bases, there was a span of 13 bases. The V gene's germline CDR1 is SEHNR and CDR2 FQNEAQ (reference sequence). The CDR3 runs 13 residues. CDR3 in DNA: TGTGCCAGCAGTTCTCCCCCGTGGGAGACCCAGTACTTC. Its translation: CASSSPPWETQYF. The whole variable domain, filled in from reference TRBV7-9 and TRBJ2-5, reads DTGVSQNPRHKITKRGQNVTFRCDPISEHNRLYWYRQTLGQGPEFLTYFQNEAQLEKSRLLSDRFSAERPKGSFSTLEIQRTEQGDSAMYLCASSSPPWETQYFGPGTRLLVL.

This clonotype was observed at least ten times. The rearrangement links TRBV7-8 to TRBJ2-1; D might be TRBD1 (5 bases). In germline, CDR1 is SGHVS, CDR2 FQNEAQ. The V end was cut by 1 base, the J end by 4 bases, with 11 bases between. The CDR3 consists of 15 residues. The CDR3 region has the DNA TGTGCCAGCAGCTTAGAGGTGACAGATTACAATGAGCAGTTCTTC. Protein: CASSLEVTDYNEQFF.

This clonotype was counted many times. The V and J genes are TRBV5-4 and TRBJ1-5; maybe TRBD1 (6 bases). CDR1 is SGHNT, CDR2 YYREEE, per germline (reference sequence). This CDR3 region has 16 residues. V was cut by 0 bases and J by 0 bases, with 10 bases left in between. Written as DNA, the CDR3 is TGTGCCAGCAGCTTGGAAGGGGGGGATAGCAATCAGCCCCAGCATTTT. Amino acid sequence: CASSLEGGDSNQPQHF. The full variable domain, with the rest looked up from reference TRBV5-4 and TRBJ1-5, is ETGVTQSPTHLIKTRGQQVTLRCSSQSGHNTVSWYQQALGQGPQFIFQYYREEENGRGNFPPRFSGLQFPNYSSELNVNALELDDSALYLCASSLEGGDSNQPQHFGDGTRLSIL.

Ten or more counts support this clonotype. The genes are TRBV6-4 and TRBJ1-5; D not certain. Trimming cost V 2 bases and J 7 bases, with 9 bases left between them. The CDR3 has 13 amino acids. Germline V gives CDR1 MRHNA, CDR2 SNTAGT. CDR3 region: CASSDRADQPQHF. CDR3 DNA sequence: TGTGCCAGCAGTGACAGGGCAGACCAGCCCCAGCATTTT.

Note on this clonotype: A far larger clone lies a single base away; this is likely a read error. The chain carries TRBV4-3 and TRBJ2-1; D not certain. Germline-derived CDR1 and CDR2 are LGHNA and YSLEER. The CDR3 spans 15 residues. CDR3 bases: TGCGCCAGCTGCCAAGAAGGCCAAGGAGAGACGGGGCAGTTCTTC. Encoded protein: CASCQEGQGETGQFF.

This clonotype has at least ten counts. This rearrangement joins TRBV12-3 or TRBV12-4 to TRBJ2-5; TRBD2 agrees at 9 bases. V trimming: 2 bases; J trimming: 5 bases; junction bases outside the gene matches: 12. The CDR3 contains 17 residues. For the CDR3, the DNA is TGTGCCAGCAGTTTAATCAGGGCGGGGGGGCCGGGTGAGACCCAGTACTTC. Protein product: CASSLIRAGGPGETQYF.

Turning to this clonotype: With only one base between it and a far larger clone, this is likely a read error. This sequence joins TRBV4-1 and TRBJ2-5, with D perhaps TRBD2 (5 bases). The germline gives CDR1 MGHRA, CDR2 YSYEKL. Trimming took 1 base from V and 11 from J, leaving 11 bases between them. CDR3 length: 12 residues. CDR3 bases: TGCGCCAGCAGCCAAGGCTCAGCGGCGCAGTACTTC. It specifies CASSQGSAAQYF.

This clonotype appeared many times. This sequence joins TRBV20-1 and TRBJ2-1; 8 nucleotides align to TRBD2. Losses at the gene ends were 6 bases for V and 4 bases for J; bases not matched to a gene: 8. The germline V gene encodes CDR1 DFQATT and CDR2 SNEGSKA (reference sequence). CDR3 length: 14 residues. The DNA for the CDR3 is TGCAGTGCCCGCGAGCGGGGGCCGTACAATGAGCAGTTCTTC. It codes for CSARERGPYNEQFF.

The V gene is TRBV9, the J gene TRBJ2-2; D gene ambiguous. The germline V gene encodes CDR1 SGDLS and CDR2 YYNGEE. CDR3 length equals 14 residues. V lost 0 bases, J lost 5 bases, and 8 bases lay in between. The CDR3 bases are TGTGCCAGCAGCGTAGCTTTTGGGACCGGGGAGCTGTTTTTT. It encodes CASSVAFGTGELFF.

This clonotype was recorded at least ten times. At one of its ends the junction is not consistent with the germline gene, which may arise from a read error. The genes are TRBV11-3 and TRBJ1-6, with a tentative D call TRBD1 (6 bases). This CDR3 region has 9 residues. The germline gives CDR1 SGHNT, CDR2 YENEEA. In DNA form, the CDR3 reads TGTGCCAGCAGCCGTAAGAGGGGGTTT. It translates to CASSRKRGF.

This clonotype occurred many times. The chain couples TRBV7-6 to TRBJ2-5; D may be TRBD2 (5 bases). Trimming left V 5 bases short and J 9 bases short, with 16 bases between. The germline V gene encodes CDR1 SGHVS and CDR2 FNYEAQ. The CDR3 sequence is 13 residues long. CDR3 sequence: CASSKSGPGAQYF. The CDR3 region has the DNA TGTGCCAGCAGCAAATCCGGCCCCGGGGCCCAGTACTTC.

This clonotype was seen repeatedly, ten times or more. The chain combines TRBV7-3 with TRBJ2-7; TRBD2 matches at 8 bases. Germline V gene lookup returns CDR1 SGHTA and CDR2 FQGTGA. The CDR3 runs 14 residues. With V trimmed by 2 bases and J by 2 bases, 2 bases remained unmatched. CDR3 in amino acids: CASSLGAGAYEQYF. The DNA of the CDR3 is TGTGCCAGCAGCTTAGGAGCGGGGGCCTACGAGCAGTACTTC.

The chain employs TRBV28 and TRBJ1-5; no clear D. Germline values: CDR1 MDHEN, CDR2 SYDVKM. CDR3 length: 11 residues. Trimming stripped 9 bases from V and 5 bases from J, with 8 bases between. In DNA form, the CDR3 reads TGTGCCAGTGCAGGTTATCAGCCCCAGCATTTT. Translation gives CASAGYQPQHF.

There are many counts of this clonotype. The genes are TRBV11-2 and TRBJ2-4, with D perhaps matching TRBD1 or TRBD2 (6 bases each). The CDR3 is 15 amino acids. Germline values: CDR1 SGHAT, CDR2 FQNNGV. Trimming took 3 bases from V and 1 from J, leaving 10 bases between them. CDR3 protein: CASSFGGSAKNIQYF. The CDR3 DNA reads TGTGCCAGCAGCTTCGGGGGCAGCGCCAAAAACATTCAGTACTTC.

This clonotype was counted ten times or more. The chain has TRBV3-1 and TRBJ2-1, with D possibly TRBD2 on 6 matching bases. The ends were cut back, 4 bases at V and 7 bases at J, with 26 bases in the middle. This CDR3 is built from 18 residues. Germline CDR1 and CDR2: LGHDT and YNNKEL (reference sequence). CDR3 nucleotide sequence: TGTGCCAGCAGCCTCCTGGGAGGAGGCGGGGCCTCCTGGAATGAGCAGTTCTTC. Protein sequence: CASSLLGGGGASWNEQFF.

This clonotype was seen many times. The V and J genes are TRBV9 and TRBJ1-4; D gene unclear. The V end lost 2 bases, the J end lost 7 bases, and 12 bases lay between the germline ends. This CDR3 is built from 14 residues. The germline V gene has CDR1 SGDLS and CDR2 YYNGEE. CDR3: CASSVRQYGEKLFF. The CDR3 DNA is TGTGCCAGCAGCGTTCGGCAGTACGGTGAAAAACTGTTTTTT.

This clonotype was observed many times. This chain uses TRBV6-2 or TRBV6-3 with TRBJ2-3; TRBD2 agrees at 8 bases. The junction had 8 bases not matched to a gene; V was cut back by 6 bases and J by 3 bases. The germline V gene encodes CDR1 MNHEY and CDR2 SVGEGT. The CDR3 extends over 15 amino acids. The CDR3 DNA reads as TGTGCCAGCAGATTTGGCGGGGGGCCTACAGATACGCAGTATTTT. This codes for CASRFGGGPTDTQYF.

This clonotype has a count of ten or more. A much larger clone differs by one base, so this may be a read error. The chain recombines TRBV6-2 or TRBV6-3 with TRBJ2-2; TRBD2 matches 7 bases. Germline V gene lookup returns CDR1 MNHEY and CDR2 SVGEGT. V dropped 2 bases and J dropped 3; count of bases not matched to a gene: 0. This CDR3 is built from 14 residues. The DNA of the CDR3 is TGTGCCAGCAGTTACGGGGGGGACACCGGGGAGCTGTTTTTT. This sequence encodes CASSYGGDTGELFF.

This clonotype was picked up many times. The V call is TRBV20-1, the J call TRBJ2-4; D remains ambiguous. The germline gives CDR1 DFQATT, CDR2 SNEGSKA (reference sequence). The CDR3 consists of 11 residues. V lost 3 bases and J lost 7, with 7 bases in between. As DNA, the CDR3 is TGCAGTGCTAGGGCTGGGAACATTCAGTACTTC. Protein: CSARAGNIQYF.

About this clonotype: Just one base apart from a much larger clone, this may be a read error. The CDR3 is CASSQGGDVQYF. The CDR3 region has the DNA TGTGCCAGTAGTCAGGGGGGAGACGTGCAGTACTTC. The chain joins TRBV19 to TRBJ2-7; weak D call: TRBD1 (7 bases). CDR1 and CDR2 (germline): LNHDA, SQIVND (reference sequence). V was cut by 5 bases and J by 9 bases, with 14 bases left in between. The CDR3 is 12 residues long.

This clonotype was counted at least ten times. This chain connects TRBV28 to TRBJ2-5; weak D call: TRBD2 (5 bases). CDR1 and CDR2 from the germline V gene are MDHEN and SYDVKM. The CDR3 consists of 17 residues. The germline V and J ends were trimmed by 4 bases and 3 bases, with 21 bases remaining between them. CDR3 amino acids: CASSSPRGRGHKETQYF. As DNA, the CDR3 is TGTGCCAGCAGTTCCCCCCGTGGGAGAGGCCACAAAGAGACCCAGTACTTC.